Included here is one T cell receptor (beta chain) sequence, with context. The germline CDR1 and CDR2 sequences are SGHAT and FQNNGV. The V end was cut by 3 bases, the J end by 4 bases, with 18 bases between. The CDR3 length is 16 residues. This specimen comes from a study of blood T cell repertoires in COVID-19. Assay: immunoSEQ multiplex PCR; the TCRdb copy retains only in-frame clones and omits some. The table has 200,000 or so clones, approximately 86% seen once. The sample consisted of peripheral blood. The gene calls are TRBV11-2 and TRBJ1-1; a possible D gene is TRBD1 (6 bases). The receptor's source is a man aged 60 to 75 with COVID-19, enrolled during active disease. Here the CDR3 DNA reads TGTGCCAGCAGCTTGGGTCGGGCCGTGGGGGCCACTGAAGCTTTCTTT. It specifies CASSLGRAVGATEAFF.